This entry features one T cell receptor (beta chain) sequence. PCR primers comprised 60 Vbeta and 13 Jbeta primers. Some clones are missing from TCRdb's copy, which holds only in-frame ones; the method was immunoSEQ multiplex PCR. The sample consists of about 180,000 clones, about 80% of them appearing once. These data come from a study of cytomegalovirus exposure and HLA in healthy donors. V shed 0 bases and J 1 base; nucleotides not matched to a gene: 4. This CDR3 is built from 17 residues. The germline gives CDR1 SGHRS, CDR2 YFSETQ. The receptor comes from a man aged 60 to 69 in good health and CMV-seronegative. The source material was PBMCs. This chain joins TRBV5-1 and TRBJ2-5; 12 nucleotides align to TRBD2. The CDR3 loop reads CASSLVGTSGPQETQYF. DNA of the CDR3: TGCGCCAGCAGCTTGGTGGGGACTAGCGGGCCCCAAGAGACCCAGTACTTC.